Listed below are T cell receptor beta chains from one sample, sequenced in a study of blood T cells in healthy people across ages. TCRdb re-called the 5' RACE reads through MiXCR, storing one row per CDR3 protein. This repertoire shows some 1.4 million distinct CDR3 sequences, around 39% found once; its top ten account for 7.9%. Sequences were obtained from blood. The receptors here all came from a woman between 18 and 29 years old in good health. Both conserved end residues are part of each CDR3. The D gene is left open where the match is weak. Some rows mark clone size as missing; the rest say once, few, many or name a class of expanded clone.

V: TRBV27
J: TRBJ1-1
size: .
length: 15
D: .
DNA: TGTGCCAGCAGAGGTGGGAGAATCGTAGAGACTGAAGCTTTCTTT
CDR3: CASRGGRIVETEAFF

V: TRBV7-2
J: TRBJ1-5
size: few
length: 13
D: .
DNA: TGTGCCAGCAGCCCCACTTCGGCTCAGCCCCAGCATTTT
CDR3: CASSPTSAQPQHF

V: TRBV7-9
J: TRBJ1-2
size: .
length: 14
D: TRBD1
DNA: TGTGCCAGCAGCGGGACAGGGGAGGACTATGGCTACACCTTC
CDR3: CASSGTGEDYGYTF

V: TRBV27
J: TRBJ1-5
size: few
length: 15
D: .
DNA: TGTGCCAGCAGTCTTACAGGGTTGGGCAATCAGCCCCAGCATTTT
CDR3: CASSLTGLGNQPQHF

V: TRBV4-1
J: TRBJ1-2
size: .
length: 14
D: TRBD1
DNA: TGCGCCAGCAGCCAACCGGGACAGGGTATTGGCTACACCTTC
CDR3: CASSQPGQGIGYTF

V: TRBV5-1
J: TRBJ2-7
size: .
length: 17
D: TRBD1
DNA: TGCGCCAGCAGCCGTGTCCTAGGACCGGGACAGGGCTACGAGCAGTACTTC
CDR3: CASSRVLGPGQGYEQYF

V: TRBV5-1
J: TRBJ1-2
size: few
length: 16
D: TRBD1
DNA: TGCGCCAGCAGCCGAACCGGGACAGACAATAACTATGGCTACACCTTC
CDR3: CASSRTGTDNNYGYTF

V: TRBV20-1
J: TRBJ2-7
size: .
length: 15
D: TRBD1
DNA: TGCAGTGCTAGAGACAGTGGGACAGGGCTCGACGAGCAGTACTTC
CDR3: CSARDSGTGLDEQYF

V: TRBV7-9
J: TRBJ2-1
size: few
length: 15
D: TRBD1
DNA: TGTGCCAGCAGCTCCGAGGACAGGGGGGACAATGAGCAGTTCTTC
CDR3: CASSSEDRGDNEQFF

V: TRBV5-1
J: TRBJ2-7
size: .
length: 16
D: TRBD1
DNA: TGCGCCAGCAGCTGGGACCCGACAGGGGTGTCCTACGAGCAGTACTTC
CDR3: CASSWDPTGVSYEQYF